The entry that follows covers one TCR beta chain sequence. Antigen unknown. This entry is derived from a study of T cells after yellow fever vaccination. UMIs were added to TCR cDNA along with a universal primer site when it was made by 5'RACE template switching. TCRdb ran MiXCR on the 5' RACE reads and lists one entry per CDR3 protein. Here the sample spans around 310,000 distinct CDR3 sequences, approximately 4.5% being singletons. Study-level points and caveats: The CD4 compartment and the CD8 compartment contained a small share of clonotypes in common. In post-booster samples, most primary-vaccination clones reappeared (roughly 96% CD4, 75% to 90% CD8). Though weaker, the secondary response peaked faster, on day 5 versus 15.

V lost 7 bases, J lost 5 bases, and 14 bases lay in between. CDR3 size: 13 residues. Germline lookup yields CDR1 SQVTM and CDR2 ANQGSEA. The sequenced sample was PBMCs, obtained 15 days after the yellow fever booster vaccination. The TCR originated in a man younger than 35 who received the YFV17D yellow fever vaccine. The chain uses TRBV29-1 and TRBJ2-2; either TRBD1 or TRBD2 may fit D (6 bases each). The CDR3 region is CSGREGGTGELFF. The DNA of the CDR3 is TGCAGCGGAAGAGAGGGGGGAACCGGGGAGCTGTTTTTT.